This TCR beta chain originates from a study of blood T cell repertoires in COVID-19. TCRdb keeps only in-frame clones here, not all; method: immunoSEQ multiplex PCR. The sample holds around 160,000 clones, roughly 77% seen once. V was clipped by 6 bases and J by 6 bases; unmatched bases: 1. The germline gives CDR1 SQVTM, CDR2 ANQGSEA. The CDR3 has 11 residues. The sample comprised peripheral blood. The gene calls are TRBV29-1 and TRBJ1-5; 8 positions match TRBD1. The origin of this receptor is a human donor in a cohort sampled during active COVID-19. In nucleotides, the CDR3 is TGCAGCGTCGGACAGGGTCAGCCCCAGCATTTT. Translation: CSVGQGQPQHF. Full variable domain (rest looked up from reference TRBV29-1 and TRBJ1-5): SAVISQKPSRDICQRGTSLTIQCQVDSQVTMMFWYRQQPGQSLTLIATANQGSEATYESGFVIDKFPISRPNLTFSTLTVSNMSPEDSSIYLCSVGQGQPQHFGDGTRLSIL.